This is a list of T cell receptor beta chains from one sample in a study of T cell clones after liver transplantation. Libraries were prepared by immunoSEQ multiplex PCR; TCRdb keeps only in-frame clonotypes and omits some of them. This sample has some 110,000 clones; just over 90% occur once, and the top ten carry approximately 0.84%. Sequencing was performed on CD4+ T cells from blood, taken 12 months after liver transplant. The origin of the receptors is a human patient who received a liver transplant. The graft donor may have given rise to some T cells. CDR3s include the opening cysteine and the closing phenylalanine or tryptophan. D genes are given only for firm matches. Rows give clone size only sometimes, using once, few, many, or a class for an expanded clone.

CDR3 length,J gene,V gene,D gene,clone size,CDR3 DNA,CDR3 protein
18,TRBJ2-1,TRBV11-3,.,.,TGTGCCAGCAGCCGAAGAGGAGGAGGCTTCACGACCTACAATGAGCAGTTCTTC,CASSRRGGGFTTYNEQFF
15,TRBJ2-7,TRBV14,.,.,TGTGCCAGCAGCCAAGTCGTCAGACCCTCCTACGAGCAGTACTTC,CASSQVVRPSYEQYF
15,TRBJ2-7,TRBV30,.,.,TGTGCCTGGAGTGTATGGGGCGAAGAGGCCTACGAGCAGTACTTC,CAWSVWGEEAYEQYF
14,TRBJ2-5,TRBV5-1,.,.,TGCGCCAGCAGCTTGGCTACCCACCAAGAGACCCAGTACTTC,CASSLATHQETQYF
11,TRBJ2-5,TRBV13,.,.,TGTGCCAGCAGCTTAAGAGAGACCCAGTACTTC,CASSLRETQYF
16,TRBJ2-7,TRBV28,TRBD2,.,TGTGCCAGCAGTTTATTAGGCGGGAGTGTCACCTACGAGCAGTACTTC,CASSLLGGSVTYEQYF
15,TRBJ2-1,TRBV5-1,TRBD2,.,TGCGCCAGCAGCTTGGCCCTAGCGGGAGTGAATGAGCAGTTCTTC,CASSLALAGVNEQFF
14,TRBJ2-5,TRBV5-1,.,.,TGCGCCAGCAGCCCACAGGGTCTCGCAGAGACCCAGTACTTC,CASSPQGLAETQYF
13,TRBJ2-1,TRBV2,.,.,TGTGCCAGCAGACAAGGGTGGGCCGGGACAAACATCTTC,CASRQGWAGTNIF
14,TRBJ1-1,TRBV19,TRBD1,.,TGTGCCAGTAGCAAACAGGGGGCACGGGCTGAAGCTTTCTTT,CASSKQGARAEAFF
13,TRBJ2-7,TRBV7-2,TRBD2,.,TGTGCCAGCACTTCTAGCGGGATCTACGAGCAGTACTTC,CASTSSGIYEQYF
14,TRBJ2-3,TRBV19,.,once,TGTGCCAGTAGTATCTTAGGAGGCACAGATACGCAGTATTTT,CASSILGGTDTQYF
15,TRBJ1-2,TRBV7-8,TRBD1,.,TGTGCCAGCAGCTTAGCGCACGGGACAGGGGCAGGCTACACCTTC,CASSLAHGTGAGYTF
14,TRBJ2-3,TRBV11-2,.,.,TGTGCCAGCAGCTTAATGTGGCTCAGTGATACGCAGTATTTT,CASSLMWLSDTQYF
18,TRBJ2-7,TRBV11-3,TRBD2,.,TGTGCCAGCAGCTCCGAAGACTTTGGACTAGCGGGGTTTACCGAGCAGTACTTC,CASSSEDFGLAGFTEQYF